The present T cell receptor (beta chain) was sequenced within a study of molecular identifiers for immune sequencing clone quantification. General observations from the study: Barcode collisions between identical TCR molecules could shrink estimates of highly expanded clone sizes.

This clonotype occurred many times. Its target is unknown. TCRdb independently ran MiXCR on the PCR reads; one entry per CDR3 protein. The table has roughly 100,000 distinct CDR3 sequences, 30% to 45% seen once; the top ten hold less than 10%. V lost 1 base to trimming and J lost 3 bases, with 7 bases between them. Germline assignment: CDR1 SGHVS and CDR2 FQNEAQ. CDR3 length equals 13 residues. Sequenced input: naive CD8+ T cells from blood, with Jurkat cell RNA spiked in. Documented subset: FACS-sorted CD8+CD4-CCR7+CD45RA+ naive T cells. This chain uses TRBV7-8 with TRBJ2-7; D unresolved. This clonotype was obtained from a human donor in good health. Some libraries in this study had Jurkat cell RNA spiked in. In DNA form, the CDR3 reads TGTGCCAGCAGCTTAGGATCCCGCTACGAGCAGTACTTC. This gives the protein CASSLGSRYEQYF.